The next 5 T cell receptor beta chains were all read from a single sample in a study of T cells after yellow fever vaccination. In TCRdb, the 5' RACE reads were re-called with MiXCR into one record per CDR3 protein. Here the sample spans 320,000 or so distinct CDR3 sequences, 7% to 10% being singletons. The sample in question was PBMCs, obtained roughly 47 days after the first yellow fever vaccination. Source of these receptors: a man aged 18-30 years who received the YFV17D yellow fever vaccine.

This clonotype was observed many times. CDR3 in amino acids: CASSGGQVLNQPQHF. CDR3 in DNA: TGTGCCAGCAGCGGGGGACAGGTACTAAATCAGCCCCAGCATTTT. The chain joins TRBV5-5 to TRBJ1-5; 8 bases map to TRBD1. The CDR3 totals 15 residues. V shed 4 bases, J shed 4 bases, and the junction held 7 bases outside the gene matches. The germline gives CDR1 SGHKS, CDR2 YYEKEE (reference sequence).

This clonotype was seen only a few times. The chain uses TRBV5-1 and TRBJ1-1; 9 positions match TRBD1. The germline gives CDR1 SGHRS, CDR2 YFSETQ. This CDR3 comprises 14 residues. After removal of 3 bases from V and 6 bases from J, the junction contained 6 bases not matched to a gene. For the CDR3, the DNA is TGCGCCAGCAGCTGGGGACAGGGCAACGCTGAAGCTTTCTTT. This sequence encodes CASSWGQGNAEAFF.

The chain has TRBV12-3 or TRBV12-4 and TRBJ2-5; TRBD1 matches 12 bases. With 5 bases clipped from V and 3 bases from J, the junction kept 10 bases outside the gene matches. CDR3 length: 17 residues. The CDR3 sequence: CASSLFSGTGGEETQYF. Here the CDR3 DNA reads TGTGCCAGCAGTCTCTTTTCCGGGACAGGGGGCGAAGAGACCCAGTACTTC.

This clonotype was seen only a few times. The genes are TRBV7-8 and TRBJ1-1; D not resolved. The V and J ends lost 7 bases and 2 bases respectively, with 14 bases between them. Germline CDR1 reads SGHVS; CDR2 reads FQNEAQ. This CDR3 spans 14 amino acids. For the CDR3, the DNA is TGTGCCAGCAAGCATTCGGCGGCCAACACTGAAGCTTTCTTT. Its protein is CASKHSAANTEAFF.

This clonotype was recorded at least ten times. The rearrangement joins TRBV5-1 to TRBJ2-5, with D perhaps TRBD2 (6 bases). V was clipped by 2 bases and J by 5 bases, with 10 bases between them. The CDR3 is made up of 13 amino acids. Germline loops: CDR1 SGHRS, CDR2 YFSETQ. The CDR3 DNA sequence: TGCGCCAGCAGCTTAACGGGGGACGAGACCCAGTACTTC. This codes for CASSLTGDETQYF.